This entry concerns a single T cell receptor beta chain. The RNA input was about 0.5 to 1 ug, and it was reverse transcribed with random hexamers. A multiplex approach, immunoSEQ multiplex PCR, amplified TCR beta CDR3 across 54 Vbeta and 13 Jbeta. TCRdb re-called the immunoSEQ multiplex PCR reads through MiXCR, storing one row per CDR3 protein. The sample contains roughly 130,000 distinct CDR3 sequences, roughly 94% of which appear only once. TCR beta sequencing was performed on blood CD8+ and CD4+ T cells. Negative isolation was applied to CD8+ and CD4+ T cells, and FACS enrichment was applied to TEMRA cells. The data originate from a study of CD8 T cells in Susac syndrome. Germline trimming cut 0 bases from V and 5 bases from J; bases unmatched to any gene: 8. CDR3 size: 15 residues. The germline CDR1 and CDR2 sequences are GTSNPN and SVGIG (reference sequence).

This chain connects TRBV30 to TRBJ2-5, with 8 bases lining up with TRBD2. Sequenced material: CD4+ T cells from PBMCs. The clonotype was recovered from a human donor with multiple sclerosis. The DNA for the CDR3 is TGTGCCTGGAGTGTAGGGACTAGAGGTGGGGAGACCCAGTACTTC. This gives the protein CAWSVGTRGGETQYF.